This T cell receptor beta chain was profiled in a study of CXCR3-negative and CXCR3-positive naive CD8 T cells (dated by TCRdb to 2018 to 2020). Regarding the complete study: About 150 million TRB reads were obtained in total, roughly 1.5 +/- 0.3 million reads per library. Diversity and physicochemical repertoire analyses covered around 10 donors pooled from two independent experiments. The TRBV-TRBJ cluster analysis covered naive subsets from several donors and memory cells from 3 donors. Summary of the overall study and its limitations: Because surface CD5, which is linked to self-reactivity in mice, was comparable between the naive subsets, TCR interaction strength was also inferred from TRB CDR3 physicochemical properties. Compared with CXCR3-negative naive cells, CXCR3-positive naive cells had TRB CDR3s with higher hydrophobicity (lower Kidera factor 4), lower energy, and higher strength and volume indices. Within the same donor, TRBV-TRBJ usage looked similar between naive CXCR3-negative and CXCR3-positive cells, but memory cells had distinct patterns. Freshly isolated PBMCs were used for most assays because CXCR3 expression went down partially after cryopreservation. Comparably high repertoire diversity was found in both naive subsets, whereas much lower repertoire diversity was found in memory CD8+ T cells.

As for this clonotype: What this receptor recognizes is not known.

The CDR3 starts with the cysteine, ends with the phenylalanine, and has 14 residues. No nucleotide data were recorded. CDR1 and CDR2 are read off the germline V gene (reference sequence) as MNHEY and SMNVEV. Each CD8+ T cell subset was flow-sorted in triplicate, with about 320,000 cells per subset placed directly into RLT lysis buffer. To exclude memory contaminants, naive CD8+ T cells were stringently defined as CD45RO-CCR7+CD27+CD95-. Using standard density gradient centrifugation, peripheral blood mononuclear cells were isolated from buffy coats. Naive CXCR3-negative and CXCR3-positive CD8+ T cells were flow-sorted on a FACSAria III. Total RNA was extracted from sorted cells using an RNeasy Mini Kit. Instrument on record: NextSeq 550. The Human TCR Profiling Kit (MiLaboratory) was used to prepare UMI-labeled 5' RACE TRB cDNA libraries. The full amount of extracted RNA was used for cDNA synthesis, and the full amount of resulting cDNA was used for PCR amplification. The libraries were made side by side, with each library going through the same number of PCR cycles. The study's own analysis went as follows. About 50,000 +/- 10,000 unique UMI-labeled TRB cDNA molecules per library were extracted with MIGEC and MiXCR, with at least two reads per UMI required. On average, approximately 40,000 +/- 10,000 functional in-frame TRB CDR3 nucleotide clonotypes lacking stop codons were found per library. Diversity metrics, including normalized Shannon-Wiener and Chao1, were computed in VDJtools after downsampling to 5000 UMI-labeled TRB molecules per sample. Clonotype-size-weighted physicochemical properties of the central five CDR3 residues (interaction energy, strength, volume and Kidera factor 4) were computed in VDJtools. TCRdb reprocessed the reads and lists each CDR3 protein sequence as a single entry, with no DNA. TCRdb, not the authors, supplied the V and J calls. The table for this sample records about 89,000 distinct CDR3 sequences. 0.5% to 0.55% of the sample belongs to the ten largest clones.

The receptor comes from a human donor in good health. Some clones in this sample may be carry-over from other donors' samples. Here the chain combines TRBV27 and TRBJ1-4. What was sequenced was naive CXCR3+ CD8+ T cells from blood. This sample's cell subset or site label indicates: CD45RO-CCR7+CD27+CD95- naive CD8+ T cells expressing CXCR3 (TNR3+). This receptor has the CDR3 CASSPSPDNEKLFF. The full variable domain, completed from the reference TRBV27 and TRBJ1-4 proteins outside the CDR3, reads EAQVTQNPRYLITVTGKKLTVTCSQNMNHEYMSWYRQDPGLGLRQIYYSMNVEVTDKGDVPEGYKVSRKEKRNFPLILESPSPNQTSLYFCASSPSPDNEKLFFGSGTQLSVL.